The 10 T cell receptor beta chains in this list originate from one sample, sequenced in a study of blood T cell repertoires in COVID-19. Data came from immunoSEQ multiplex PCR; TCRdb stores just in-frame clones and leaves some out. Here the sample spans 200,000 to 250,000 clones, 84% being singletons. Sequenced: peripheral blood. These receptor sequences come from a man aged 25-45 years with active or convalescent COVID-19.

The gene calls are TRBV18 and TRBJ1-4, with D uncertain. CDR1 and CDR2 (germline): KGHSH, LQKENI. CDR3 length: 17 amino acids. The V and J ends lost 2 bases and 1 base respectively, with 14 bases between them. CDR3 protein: CASSPTTHTQTNEKLFF. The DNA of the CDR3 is TGTGCCAGCTCACCAACGACACATACGCAAACTAATGAAAAACTGTTTTTT.

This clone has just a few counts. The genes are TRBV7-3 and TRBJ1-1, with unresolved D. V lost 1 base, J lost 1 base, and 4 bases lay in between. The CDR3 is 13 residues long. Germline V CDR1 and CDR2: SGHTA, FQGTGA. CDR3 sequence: CASSLSQNTEAFF. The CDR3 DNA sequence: TGTGCCAGCAGCTTAAGTCAGAACACTGAAGCTTTCTTT.

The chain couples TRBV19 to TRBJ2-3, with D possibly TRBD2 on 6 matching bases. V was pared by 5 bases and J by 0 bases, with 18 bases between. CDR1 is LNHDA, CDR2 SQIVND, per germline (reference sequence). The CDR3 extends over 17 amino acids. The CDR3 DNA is TGTGCCAGTAGTCCTCGGGGGTCAAGCGGGAGCACAGATACGCAGTATTTT. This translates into CASSPRGSSGSTDTQYF.

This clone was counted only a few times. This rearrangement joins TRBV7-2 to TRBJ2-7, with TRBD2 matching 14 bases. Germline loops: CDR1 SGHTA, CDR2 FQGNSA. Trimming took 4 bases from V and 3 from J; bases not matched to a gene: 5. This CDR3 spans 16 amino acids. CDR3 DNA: TGTGCCAGCAGCTACGGACTAGCGGGAGGTCTCTACGAGCAGTACTTC. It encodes CASSYGLAGGLYEQYF.

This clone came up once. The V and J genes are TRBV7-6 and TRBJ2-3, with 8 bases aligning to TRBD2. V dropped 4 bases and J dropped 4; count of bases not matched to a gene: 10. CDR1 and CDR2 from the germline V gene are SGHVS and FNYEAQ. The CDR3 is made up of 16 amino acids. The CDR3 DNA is TGTGCCAGCAGCTCAACGACTAGCGTAATCGCAGATACGCAGTATTTT. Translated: CASSSTTSVIADTQYF.

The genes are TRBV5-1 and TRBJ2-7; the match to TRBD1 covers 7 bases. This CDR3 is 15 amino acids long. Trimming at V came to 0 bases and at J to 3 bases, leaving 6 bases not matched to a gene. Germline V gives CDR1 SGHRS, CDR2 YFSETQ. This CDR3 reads CASSLGGTASYEQYF. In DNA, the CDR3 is TGCGCCAGCAGCTTGGGGGGGACAGCGAGCTACGAGCAGTACTTC. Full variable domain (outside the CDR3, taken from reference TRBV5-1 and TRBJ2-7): KAGVTQTPRYLIKTRGQQVTLSCSPISGHRSVSWYQQTPGQGLQFLFEYFSETQRNKGNFPGRFSGRQFSNSRSEMNVSTLELGDSALYLCASSLGGTASYEQYFGPGTRLTVT.

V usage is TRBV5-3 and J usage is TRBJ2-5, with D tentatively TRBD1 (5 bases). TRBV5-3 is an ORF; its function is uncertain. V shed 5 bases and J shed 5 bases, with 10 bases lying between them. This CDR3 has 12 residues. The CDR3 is CARRVAGETQYF. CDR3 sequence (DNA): TGTGCCAGAAGAGTCGCAGGGGAGACCCAGTACTTC.

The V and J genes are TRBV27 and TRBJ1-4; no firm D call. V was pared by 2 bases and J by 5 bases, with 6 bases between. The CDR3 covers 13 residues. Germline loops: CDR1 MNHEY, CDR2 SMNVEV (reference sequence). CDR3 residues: CASSLGENEKLFF. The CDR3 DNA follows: TGTGCCAGCAGTTTAGGGGAGAATGAAAAACTGTTTTTT.

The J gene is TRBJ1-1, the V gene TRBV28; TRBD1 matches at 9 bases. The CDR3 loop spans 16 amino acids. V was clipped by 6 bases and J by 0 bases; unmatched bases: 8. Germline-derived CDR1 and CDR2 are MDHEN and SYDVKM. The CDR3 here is CASRPGQGSVNTEAFF. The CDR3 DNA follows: TGTGCCAGCAGGCCGGGACAGGGATCGGTGAACACTGAAGCTTTCTTT.

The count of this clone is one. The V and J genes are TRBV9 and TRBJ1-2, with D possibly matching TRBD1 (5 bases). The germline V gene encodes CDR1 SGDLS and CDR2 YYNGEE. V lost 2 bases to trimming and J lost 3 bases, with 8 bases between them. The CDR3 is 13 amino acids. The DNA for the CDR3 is TGTGCCAGCAGCGTGGGCAGGGACTATGGCTACACCTTC. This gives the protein CASSVGRDYGYTF.